The 25 T cell receptor beta chains reported below all come from one sample, sequenced in a study of regulatory dendritic cells for organ transplantation. The protocol was immunoSEQ multiplex PCR, while the TCRdb copy is restricted to in-frame clones and leaves out a portion. The sample shows more than 15,000 clones, approximately 79% of them seen only once. Their cognate antigens are unknown. Allogeneic regulatory or mature dendritic cells were co-cultured for 5 days with CFSE-labeled sorted T cells at 1:10. The sample was memory CD4+ T cells from blood cultured with regulatory dendritic cells. Subset meaning: CD45RO+ memory T cells. Receptors originate from a human donor in good health.

V and J are TRBV9 and TRBJ1-1, with unresolved D. The V gene's germline CDR1 is SGDLS and CDR2 YYNGEE. V lost 0 bases and J 11 bases, leaving 17 bases between the germline ends. This CDR3 has 14 amino acids. In DNA, the CDR3 is TGTGCCAGCAGCGTAGATATTACGGAGGTTCCTGCTTTCTTT. Amino acid sequence: CASSVDITEVPAFF.

This clone was found a few times. The V call is TRBV30, the J call TRBJ2-7; 9 nucleotides align to TRBD2. CDR3 length: 15 amino acids. V gave up 0 bases and J gave up 7 bases; unmatched junction bases: 10. CDR1 is GTSNPN, CDR2 SVGIG, per germline (reference sequence). The CDR3 bases are TGTGCCTGGAGTGTACGTGAGCGGGAGGAGGAAGAGCAGTACTTC. Translated: CAWSVREREEEEQYF.

This chain uses TRBV6-1 with TRBJ2-2; D possibly corresponds to TRBD1 (6 bases). Trimming stripped 6 bases from V and 3 bases from J, with 17 bases between. This CDR3 is built from 16 residues. Germline V gene data show CDR1 as MNHNS and CDR2 as SASEGT. The CDR3 region is CASRETGPGDTGELFF. CDR3 DNA sequence: TGTGCCAGCAGAGAAACAGGCCCAGGGGACACCGGGGAGCTGTTTTTT.

This rearrangement joins TRBV6-4 to TRBJ2-5; 9 positions match TRBD2. J gave up 4 bases and V 3 bases, and 6 bases lay outside the gene matches. The CDR3 runs to 15 residues. Germline assignment: CDR1 MRHNA and CDR2 SNTAGT. In DNA form, the CDR3 reads TGTGCCAGCAGTGAAACAGCGGGGGGATTAGAGACCCAGTACTTC. Protein product: CASSETAGGLETQYF.

The chain couples TRBV4-1 to TRBJ2-7, with TRBD2 matching 7 bases. Germline values: CDR1 MGHRA, CDR2 YSYEKL. This CDR3 spans 15 amino acids. Trimming at V came to 4 bases and at J to 6 bases, leaving 12 bases not matched to a gene. The CDR3, as DNA: TGCGCCAGCAGCCTCACGGGCAGCGGGGACCCCGAGCAGTACTTC. Amino acid sequence: CASSLTGSGDPEQYF.

This clone showed up just a few times. The V and J genes are TRBV12-5 and TRBJ1-2, with D maybe TRBD1 (6 bases). Per the germline V gene, CDR1 is LGHNT and CDR2 is FRNRAP. The CDR3 spans 13 residues. Trimming shortened V by 5 bases and J by 2 bases, and 9 bases separated the two germline ends. CDR3 amino acids: CASGTGTNYGYTF. The CDR3 DNA is TGTGCTAGTGGTACAGGGACAAACTATGGCTACACCTTC.

The CDR3 sequence: CASSYTPLGSYNEQFF. The CDR3, as DNA: TGTGCCAGCAGCTATACCCCTCTGGGCTCCTACAATGAGCAGTTCTTC. V usage is TRBV9 and J usage is TRBJ2-1; D ambiguous. CDR1 is SGDLS, CDR2 YYNGEE, per germline. V gave up 4 bases and J gave up 0 bases, with 14 bases separating them. The CDR3 has 16 amino acids.

This rearrangement joins TRBV5-6 to TRBJ1-2; no firm D call. Germline V lookup: CDR1 SGHDT, CDR2 YYEEEE. This CDR3 comprises 12 residues. V dropped 4 bases and J dropped 5 bases, with 9 bases sitting between them. CDR3 bases: TGTGCCAGCAGCGGTGGCCCATATGGCTACACCTTC. Translating it yields CASSGGPYGYTF.

V is TRBV6-4 and J is TRBJ2-1, with TRBD2 matching 9 bases. Germline lookup yields CDR1 MRHNA and CDR2 SNTAGT. The V and J ends lost 4 bases and 4 bases, in that order; junction bases with no gene match: 5. CDR3 length: 15 amino acids. The CDR3 bases are TGTGCCAGCAGTGCAGCGGGAGGTGTATACAATGAGCAGTTCTTC. Translated: CASSAAGGVYNEQFF.

J is TRBJ1-6 and V is TRBV5-1; TRBD1 matches at 10 bases. Germline trimming cut 5 bases from V and 7 bases from J; bases unmatched to any gene: 12. Germline CDR1 and CDR2: SGHRS and YFSETQ. The CDR3 length is 17 residues. CDR3 nucleotide sequence: TGCGCCAGCAGTCAGTTGGCGGCGGGACAGGGGAATTCACCCCTCCACTTT. Protein: CASSQLAAGQGNSPLHF.

V is TRBV30 and J is TRBJ1-2; TRBD1 agrees at 7 bases. Losses at the gene ends were 5 bases for V and 8 bases for J; bases not matched to a gene: 5. Germline V gene data show CDR1 as GTSNPN and CDR2 as SVGIG (reference sequence). The CDR3 spans 11 residues. CDR3 loop: CAWGAGGGYTF. CDR3 DNA sequence: TGTGCCTGGGGGGCAGGGGGAGGCTACACCTTC.

The chain couples TRBV4-2 to TRBJ1-2; a weak D match, TRBD1 (5 bases). The length of the CDR3 is 14 residues. Germline V gives CDR1 LGHNA, CDR2 YNFKEQ. V lost 1 base and J 4 bases, leaving 10 bases between the germline ends. The CDR3 DNA follows: TGTGCCAGCAGCCAAGTAGGGGACCGCTATGGCTACACCTTC. This codes for CASSQVGDRYGYTF.

This chain connects TRBV2 to TRBJ2-1; 8 bases line up with TRBD2. In germline, CDR1 is SNHLY, CDR2 FYNNEI. CDR3 length equals 14 residues. After removal of 6 bases from V and 9 bases from J, the junction contained 10 bases not matched to a gene. In DNA form, the CDR3 reads TGTGCCAGCAGGACGGGACTAGTAAACGGTGAGCAGTTCTTC. Amino acids: CASRTGLVNGEQFF.

The V gene is TRBV28, the J gene TRBJ2-2; TRBD1 matches at 11 bases. Germline V gene sequence: CDR1 MDHEN, CDR2 SYDVKM. This CDR3 region has 16 residues. J was trimmed by 4 bases and V by 1 base; bases with no gene match: 2. CDR3 nucleotide sequence: TGTGCCAGCAGTTTATTTGGGACAGGGGGCACCGGGGAGCTGTTTTTT. Protein product: CASSLFGTGGTGELFF.

This clone was seen a few times. The chain employs TRBV11-2 and TRBJ1-2; a possible D gene is TRBD1 (5 bases). V was cut by 7 bases and J by 5 bases, with 14 bases left in between. The CDR3 totals 13 residues. The germline gives CDR1 SGHAT, CDR2 FQNNGV. The CDR3 DNA follows: TGTGCCAGCATCCACCCCGGGGGGTATGGCTACACCTTC. Translation gives CASIHPGGYGYTF.

The DNA of the CDR3 is TGTGCCAGCAGCCGCCGGGGGACAGGGAACTACGAGCAGTACTTC. Translated, it gives CASSRRGTGNYEQYF. V is TRBV7-6 and J is TRBJ2-7; 9 positions agree with TRBD1. The germline V gene encodes CDR1 SGHVS and CDR2 FNYEAQ. The CDR3 covers 15 residues. V trimming: 5 bases; J trimming: 3 bases; junction bases outside the gene matches: 8.

V and J are TRBV6-1 and TRBJ1-1; D unclear. Looked up from germline, CDR1 is MNHNS and CDR2 is SASEGT. V gave up 11 bases and J gave up 1 base, with 14 bases separating them. The CDR3 consists of 13 residues. The CDR3 nucleotides read TGTGCCGGAAGGAAGCCAGAGAACACTGAAGCTTTCTTT. Its protein product is CAGRKPENTEAFF.

The chain couples TRBV6-5 to TRBJ2-1; TRBD1 agrees at 8 bases. V was clipped by 2 bases and J by 7 bases; unmatched bases: 4. Germline V gives CDR1 MNHEY, CDR2 SVGAGI. This CDR3 region has 14 residues. CDR3 in DNA: TGTGCCAGCAGTTACAGGACAGGGTGGAATGAGCAGTTCTTC. As protein: CASSYRTGWNEQFF.

CDR3 sequence: CASSQVRTGDKKLFF. The CDR3 nucleotides are TGCGCCAGCAGCCAAGTAAGGACAGGGGATAAAAAACTGTTTTTT. The chain joins TRBV4-3 to TRBJ1-4; 9 bases agree with TRBD1. The CDR3 runs to 15 residues. Germline V gene sequence: CDR1 LGHNA, CDR2 YSLEER. With V trimmed by 1 base and J by 9 bases, 6 bases remained unmatched.

This clone was counted a few times. The chain joins TRBV18 to TRBJ1-1, with TRBD1 matching over 9 bases. The CDR3 loop spans 14 amino acids. Trimming at V came to 1 base and at J to 6 bases, leaving 3 bases not matched to a gene. Germline CDR1 is KGHSH and CDR2 is LQKENI. The CDR3 nucleotides read TGTGCCAGCTCACCACGGACAGGGGAACCTGAAGCTTTCTTT. It specifies CASSPRTGEPEAFF.

V usage is TRBV29-1 and J usage is TRBJ2-7, with 10 bases that match TRBD1. The CDR3 runs 12 residues. Unmatched junction bases numbered 6, after V lost 8 bases and J lost 5 bases. CDR1 and CDR2 from the germline V gene are SQVTM and ANQGSEA. In DNA, the CDR3 is TGCAGCTGCAGACAGGGGGCCCACGAGCAGTACTTC. Amino acid sequence: CSCRQGAHEQYF.

This chain uses TRBV27 with TRBJ2-2, with 12 positions matching TRBD1. Losses at the gene ends were 4 bases for V and 1 base for J; bases not matched to a gene: 10. The germline gives CDR1 MNHEY, CDR2 SMNVEV (reference sequence). The CDR3 runs 19 residues. CDR3 DNA sequence: TGTGCCAGCAGTTCCGAGGGACAGGGGGCCTATTTGAACACCGGGGAGCTGTTTTTT. Translation gives CASSSEGQGAYLNTGELFF.

A word on this clone: One end of the junction is discordant with germline, which a read error may explain. The rearrangement uses TRBV11-3 and TRBJ2-4, with D tentatively TRBD2 (6 bases). The CDR3 contains 13 residues. Germline assignment: CDR1 SGHNT and CDR2 YENEEA. CDR3 nucleotide sequence: TGTGCCAGCAGCTTAGATCCCACCGGGACTCTTCAGTTC. It specifies CASSLDPTGTLQF.

V usage is TRBV14 and J usage is TRBJ2-1, with 10 bases fitting TRBD2. In germline, CDR1 is SGHDN, CDR2 FVKESK. With V trimmed by 4 bases and J by 5 bases, 8 bases remained unmatched. The CDR3 runs 16 residues. The CDR3 loop reads CASSLPGLAVHNEQFF. In nucleotides, the CDR3 is TGTGCCAGCAGCCTGCCAGGACTAGCGGTCCACAATGAGCAGTTCTTC.

The chain employs TRBV29-1 and TRBJ2-7, with D unclear. Germline CDR1 reads SQVTM; CDR2 reads ANQGSEA. V was clipped by 4 bases and J by 3 bases, with 19 bases between them. This CDR3 is built from 15 residues. CDR3 in amino acids: CSVGSSATRLYEQYF. In nucleotides, the CDR3 is TGCAGCGTTGGATCATCGGCTACCAGGCTCTACGAGCAGTACTTC.